The 2 T cell receptor beta chains given below trace back to one sample, sequenced in a study of blood T cell repertoires in COVID-19. Clones were sequenced by immunoSEQ multiplex PCR, and TCRdb holds only the in-frame ones, with some missing. Of 20,000 to 30,000 clones listed, about 87% are singletons. The sample consisted of peripheral blood. The receptors shown here come from a human donor in a cohort sampled during active COVID-19.

This chain connects TRBV30 to TRBJ2-7, with TRBD2 matching 11 bases. CDR3 length: 14 amino acids. J was trimmed by 2 bases and V by 2 bases; bases with no gene match: 2. Germline V gives CDR1 GTSNPN, CDR2 SVGIG (reference sequence). The chain's CDR3 is CAWSRGLAAYEQYF. CDR3 in DNA: TGTGCCTGGAGTCGGGGACTAGCGGCCTACGAGCAGTACTTC.

The rearrangement joins TRBV5-1 to TRBJ2-1; 7 positions match TRBD1. The CDR3 length is 18 residues. V shed 4 bases, J shed 2 bases, and the junction held 15 bases outside the gene matches. Germline CDR1 SGHRS, CDR2 YFSETQ. CDR3 sequence reads: CASSRKFSQGNPYNEQFF. CDR3 coding DNA: TGCGCCAGCAGCCGAAAATTCTCACAGGGGAATCCCTACAATGAGCAGTTCTTC.